The rows below give T cell receptor beta chains drawn from one sample of a study of cytomegalovirus exposure and HLA in healthy donors. Profiled with immunoSEQ multiplex PCR; TCRdb holds only in-frame clones, not every one. The sample has 220,000 or so clones; around 86% are singletons. Source material: PBMCs. The receptors come from a woman under 30 in good health and CMV-seropositive. Both conserved end residues are part of each CDR3. The D gene is left open where the match is weak. Clone size, where shown, is once, few, many, or a class for clones that have expanded.

abundance,j_gene,v_gene,d_gene,CDR3nt,CDR3aa
-,TRBJ2-2,TRBV27,-,TGTGCCAGCAGTTCTCTACCGACAGAAACCGGGGAGCTGTTTTTT,CASSSLPTETGELFF
-,TRBJ1-5,TRBV7-2,TRBD1,TGTGCCAGCAACAAAGGGGGGGCACAGGGGGGCAATCAGCCCCAGCATTTT,CASNKGGAQGGNQPQHF
-,TRBJ1-3,TRBV15,-,TGTGCCACCAGCAGAGATAAGGGGCAGCTCTCTGGAAACACCATATATTTT,CATSRDKGQLSGNTIYF
-,TRBJ1-2,TRBV28,-,TGTGCCAGCAGTTCCTACAGGGTAGGAGGCTACACCTTC,CASSSYRVGGYTF
-,TRBJ2-2,TRBV2,-,TGTGCCAGCAGTGCGAGGTTGACCGGGGAGCTGTTTTTT,CASSARLTGELFF
-,TRBJ2-2,TRBV11-1,-,TGTGCCAGCAGCTCTACGAGCCGTGATGACGGGGAGCTGTTTTTT,CASSSTSRDDGELFF
once,TRBJ2-1,TRBV27,TRBD2,TGTGCCAGCAGTTTAAGGGGCTGGACTAGCGGGAGGGACGTGTACAATGAGCAGTTCTTC,CASSLRGWTSGRDVYNEQFF
-,TRBJ2-6,TRBV10-3,-,TGTGCCATCAGTGCATCGCAGGGCTCCTCTGGGGCCAACGTCCTGACTTTC,CAISASQGSSGANVLTF
-,TRBJ2-3,TRBV29-1,-,TGCAGCGTTGCAGGGACAGATACGCAGTATTTT,CSVAGTDTQYF
-,TRBJ2-7,TRBV9,-,TGTGCCAGCAGCCCGCGTACCACAGGTTTTTTCGAGCAGTACTTC,CASSPRTTGFFEQYF
once,TRBJ1-1,TRBV10-2,-,TGCGCCAGCAGCCTCGGGGGGGGCGCCACTGAAGCTTTCTTT,CASSLGGGATEAFF
-,TRBJ2-3,TRBV19,-,TGTGCCAGTAGTCCGGACTCGTATACGCAGTATTTT,CASSPDSYTQYF
-,TRBJ2-7,TRBV11-2,TRBD2,TGTGCCAGCAGCCTTAACCCGGGGGGAATCGAGCAGTACTTC,CASSLNPGGIEQYF
-,TRBJ2-1,TRBV11-3,-,TGTGCCAGCAGCTTATTCGCGGGTTCCTACAATGAGCAGTTCTTC,CASSLFAGSYNEQFF
-,TRBJ2-7,TRBV10-1,TRBD1,TGCGCCAGCAGTGAGCGCGGGACAGGGGGTTTCGGCGAGCAGTACTTC,CASSERGTGGFGEQYF
-,TRBJ1-1,TRBV29-1,-,TGCAGCGCATCGGAAGGGAGGTTCATGAACACTGAAGCTTTCTTT,CSASEGRFMNTEAFF
-,TRBJ2-1,TRBV11-2,TRBD2,TGTGCCAGCAGCTGGATGCCGGGTCTCGGGAGGAATGAGCAGTTCTTC,CASSWMPGLGRNEQFF
-,TRBJ2-5,TRBV21-1,-,TGTGCCAGCAGCCCCACCGGACTCCGAAGGGCAACCCAAGAGACCCAGTACTTC,CASSPTGLRRATQETQYF
-,TRBJ1-4,TRBV28,TRBD1,TGTGCCAGCAGTCCCCACCGGACAGGGTGGGGTGAAAAACTGTTTTTT,CASSPHRTGWGEKLFF
-,TRBJ1-2,TRBV5-1,-,TGCGCCAGCAGCGGCTCCGGGATTAACTATGGCTACACCTTC,CASSGSGINYGYTF
-,TRBJ1-1,TRBV5-4,-,TGTGCCAGCAGGTTGGGACCGGGCACTGAAGCTTTCTTT,CASRLGPGTEAFF
once,TRBJ1-1,TRBV19,TRBD1,TGTGCCAGTAGTTCCACCACAGGGGGCCGAACTGAAGCTTTCTTT,CASSSTTGGRTEAFF
-,TRBJ2-1,TRBV29-1,TRBD2,TGCAGCGTCGCTGAACTAGCGGGAGTTGAGCAGTTCTTC,CSVAELAGVEQFF
-,TRBJ2-5,TRBV5-4,-,TGTGCCAGCAGCCTCGGGGGGACCCAGTACTTC,CASSLGGTQYF
-,TRBJ2-5,TRBV7-9,-,TGTGCCAGCAGCCTCCGAAACACTGACGGGGAGACCCAGTACTTC,CASSLRNTDGETQYF
-,TRBJ2-7,TRBV7-8,-,TGTGCCAGCAGCTTAGCAGTTAGTAGCGAGCAGTACTTC,CASSLAVSSEQYF
-,TRBJ2-1,TRBV5-4,TRBD2,TGTGCCAGCAGACCCCCCGTGGGACTAGCGGGAAATCTAGAGCAGTTCTTC,CASRPPVGLAGNLEQFF
-,TRBJ2-7,TRBV6-5,TRBD1,TGTGCCAGCACCAGACAGGGTTCCTACGAGCAGTACTTC,CASTRQGSYEQYF
-,TRBJ1-4,TRBV9,TRBD1,TGTGCCAGCAGCCCCCCCCCGGCAGGGGGAAATGAAAAACTGTTTTTT,CASSPPPAGGNEKLFF
-,TRBJ1-2,TRBV7-2,TRBD1,TGTGCCAGCAGCTCACCGGGACAGGGCTATGGCTACACCTTC,CASSSPGQGYGYTF
-,TRBJ2-3,TRBV6-5,-,TGTGCCAGCAGTTACGGGCGGGCCCACACAGATACGCAGTATTTT,CASSYGRAHTDTQYF
-,TRBJ2-7,TRBV4-1,-,TGCGCCAGCAGCCAAGAAACGGGATCGGTCTACGAGCAGTACTTC,CASSQETGSVYEQYF
-,TRBJ1-2,TRBV5-5,TRBD1,TGTGCCAGCAGCACCTCGACAGGGGACGGCTACACCTTC,CASSTSTGDGYTF
-,TRBJ1-1,TRBV13,TRBD1,TGTGCCAGCAGCCGGACAGGGTGGAACACTGAAGCTTTCTTT,CASSRTGWNTEAFF
-,TRBJ2-3,TRBV28,TRBD2,TGTGCCAGCAGTTCCTGGGCCGGGCGGGGGGTATCGAGCACAGATACGCAGTATTTT,CASSSWAGRGVSSTDTQYF
-,TRBJ2-7,TRBV28,-,TGTGCCAGCAGTTTCGGCAGGGGGGACGAGCAGTACTTC,CASSFGRGDEQYF
-,TRBJ1-2,TRBV6-4,TRBD1,TGTGCCAGCAGTCCCGGGACAGGGTTGTTGGGCTACACCTTC,CASSPGTGLLGYTF
-,TRBJ1-5,TRBV4-1,-,TGCGCCACCTCTCAGGGTAGCAATCAGCCCCAGCATTTT,CATSQGSNQPQHF
-,TRBJ1-2,TRBV15,-,TGTGCCACCAGCAGAGATCGGAGGTCTCTTGGCTACACCTTC,CATSRDRRSLGYTF
-,TRBJ2-4,TRBV6-6,TRBD1,TGTGCCAGCAGTTACTCTGGGGCAGGGGGTTGGAACATTCAGTACTTC,CASSYSGAGGWNIQYF
-,TRBJ1-1,TRBV15,-,TGTGCCACCAGCAGAGATAGTACAGGAGTCCCTTTCTTT,CATSRDSTGVPFF
-,TRBJ2-2,TRBV28,-,TGTGCCATGCGTCGGGAGACCGCCGGGGAGCTGTTTTTT,CAMRRETAGELFF
-,TRBJ1-2,TRBV6-5,-,TGTGCCAGCAGCCCCTTACAGGGAGCTAACTATGGCTACACCTTC,CASSPLQGANYGYTF
-,TRBJ2-7,TRBV28,-,TGTGCCAGCAGTCCAACCAGATTCGAATCCTACGAGCAGTACTTC,CASSPTRFESYEQYF
few,TRBJ2-2,TRBV19,-,TGTGCCAGTAGACCTATACCGAACACCGGGGAGCTGTTTTTT,CASRPIPNTGELFF
-,TRBJ1-1,TRBV19,-,TGTGCCAGTAGTATGGACCTTTACAGGGCAGGTGAAGCTTTCTTT,CASSMDLYRAGEAFF
-,TRBJ1-1,TRBV5-1,-,TGCGCCAGCAGCTTGGACAGGAACACTGAAGCTTTCTTT,CASSLDRNTEAFF
-,TRBJ2-5,TRBV27,-,TGTGCCAGCGGCATAGAGACCCAGTACTTC,CASGIETQYF
-,TRBJ1-3,TRBV5-1,TRBD1,TGCGCCAGCACTCAGGGGGCGGCAGCTGGAAACACCATATATTTT,CASTQGAAAGNTIYF
-,TRBJ1-4,TRBV4-1,-,TGCGCCAGCAGCCCTCCGTACAGAGATTTGGGAAAACTGTTTTTT,CASSPPYRDLGKLFF
-,TRBJ1-2,TRBV4-2,-,TGTGCCAGCAGCCATCCCCAGTGGGCTCAGGGCTATGGCTACACCTTC,CASSHPQWAQGYGYTF
-,TRBJ2-1,TRBV11-2,TRBD2,TGTGCCAGCAGCTTAGATATTCGACTAGCTTGGAATGAGCAGTTCTTC,CASSLDIRLAWNEQFF
-,TRBJ1-1,TRBV7-9,-,TGTGCCAGCAGCCCTAATACAGGGAGTATTCTGACCACTGAAGCTTTCTTT,CASSPNTGSILTTEAFF
-,TRBJ2-5,TRBV21-1,-,TGTGCCAGCAGCAAAGCAGTCCCCGGGACTAGCGGGGGTCAAGAGACCCAGTACTTC,CASSKAVPGTSGGQETQYF
-,TRBJ1-1,TRBV10-2,TRBD1,TGCGCCAGCAGCCCAGGGGGCACTGAAGCTTTCTTT,CASSPGGTEAFF
-,TRBJ2-7,TRBV19,TRBD2,TGTGCCAGTAGTATTAGCGGGAATTCCTACGAGCAGTACTTC,CASSISGNSYEQYF
-,TRBJ2-1,TRBV2,TRBD2,TGTGCCAGCAGGAGGTTAGCGGGAGCCTATGAGCAGTTCTTC,CASRRLAGAYEQFF
-,TRBJ1-2,TRBV29-1,-,TGCAGCGCTCCTAAGGGGGGGCCCGGCGCTTCCGGCTACACCTTC,CSAPKGGPGASGYTF